The rows below give T cell receptor beta chains drawn from one sample of a study of cytomegalovirus exposure and HLA in healthy donors. Profiled with immunoSEQ multiplex PCR; TCRdb holds only in-frame clones, not every one. There are roughly 190,000 clones in the sample; roughly 76% occur only once, and around 2.2% lies in the top ten. The sample consisted of PBMCs. The receptors come from a woman aged 30 to 39 in good health and CMV-seropositive. The CDR3 runs from the conserved cysteine through the conserved F or W.

CDR3aa | v_gene | len
CASSLGLAGGDTQYF | TRBV5-8 | 15
CASSYGLSGANVLTF | TRBV6-5 | 15
CASSFSGETQYF | TRBV5-4 | 12
CAWVQGPYEQYF | TRBV30 | 12
CASSPIPGPDTQYF | TRBV5-5 | 14
CASSLTGGNTEAFF | TRBV7-2 | 14
CASSDPGTGAYGYTF | TRBV9 | 15
CASSTRTGRYEQYF | TRBV7-2 | 14
CASSSGTGVNSPLHF | TRBV4-2 | 15
CASSFIVTSVYNEQFF | TRBV7-8 | 16
CASSHRTGTIGNTIYF | TRBV4-1 | 16
CASSLGTGVNNEQFF | TRBV5-6 | 15
CASSLGGERDNEQFF | TRBV5-4 | 15
CASSENYFSYYNEQFF | TRBV10-1 | 16
CASSQDRGTYEQYF | TRBV4-3 | 14
CASSLVVAGTEETQYF | TRBV7-2 | 16
CASTYRAHWSQPQHF | TRBV28 | 15
CSVETGTDTQYF | TRBV29-1 | 12
CSVAGDGGLGQPQHF | TRBV29-1 | 15
CASSITGGASSRGQFF | TRBV19 | 16
CASSPPGENYGYTF | TRBV4-2 | 14
CASSEGLAGVETQYF | TRBV7-2 | 15
CASSPYIESSGANVLTF | TRBV18 | 17
CASSSGLAGYDEQFF | TRBV7-2 | 15
CASSAAWQGSSYNEQFF | TRBV2 | 17
CASSQKGTGGFWEQYF | TRBV7-8 | 16
CASSFGAHTDTQYF | TRBV6-6 | 14
CASSSGVGTEAFF | TRBV7-3 | 13
CASSLGLAVHNEQFF | TRBV7-2 | 15
CASSVVGTGFEKLFF | TRBV9 | 15
CASSEGQGVGNTEAFF | TRBV6-1 | 16
CASHSQGHSGANVLTF | TRBV6-6 | 16
CASSIPHGGPYNEQFF | TRBV7-2 | 16
CASSPQTSGRTNEQYF | TRBV19 | 16
CASSINSGYSNQPQHF | TRBV19 | 16
CASSLGGAIYNEQFF | TRBV7-2 | 15